A selection of T cell receptor beta chains follows, all from one sample in a study of cytomegalovirus exposure and HLA in healthy donors. Repertoires were generated with immunoSEQ multiplex PCR, while TCRdb's copy carries only in-frame clones and drops some. The data show 130,000 to 150,000 clones, about 75% seen once. Sequenced input: PBMCs. These TCRs come from a man younger than 35 in good health and CMV-seronegative. The CDR3 runs from the conserved cysteine through the conserved F or W. A D gene is named only where the DNA matches it firmly. Only part of the rows carry a size: once, few, many, or a class if the clone is expanded.

d_gene | j_gene | abundance | v_gene | CDR3nt | CDR3aa
TRBD2 | TRBJ2-1 | . | TRBV2 | TGTGCCAGCAACCCCCAACTAGCGGCCACAACCTACAATGAGCAGTTCTTC | CASNPQLAATTYNEQFF
. | TRBJ2-1 | . | TRBV7-9 | TGTGCCAGCATTTTCCGAGGGTCCGACAATGAGCAGTTCTTC | CASIFRGSDNEQFF
TRBD1 | TRBJ2-1 | . | TRBV2 | TGTGCCAGCAGTGAAGAGGGGACAGGGGCTAATGAGCAGTTCTTC | CASSEEGTGANEQFF
TRBD1 | TRBJ1-5 | . | TRBV25-1 | TGTGCCAGCAGTGAAGGCCAGGGGGTCCCTCAGCCCCAGCATTTT | CASSEGQGVPQPQHF
. | TRBJ1-2 | . | TRBV29-1 | TGCAGCGTTGAAGGCGGGAGATATGGCTACACCTTC | CSVEGGRYGYTF
. | TRBJ1-1 | . | TRBV5-1 | TGCGCCAGCAGCTTGGCTATGATTAACACTGAAGCTTTCTTT | CASSLAMINTEAFF
TRBD1 | TRBJ2-3 | . | TRBV11-2 | TGTGCCAGCAGCTACGGACAGGGGACGGATACGCAGTATTTT | CASSYGQGTDTQYF
. | TRBJ2-3 | . | TRBV9 | TGTGCCAGCAGCCCCGAGGCCGTAACCCCTAGCACAGATACGCAGTATTTT | CASSPEAVTPSTDTQYF
. | TRBJ1-1 | . | TRBV29-1 | TGCAGCTCGGGGGGCACTGAAGCTTTCTTT | CSSGGTEAFF
. | TRBJ2-7 | . | TRBV28 | TGTGCCAGCAGGGCGGCCGGGGAGAACTACGAGCAGTACTTC | CASRAAGENYEQYF
. | TRBJ2-3 | . | TRBV10-1 | TGCGCCAGCGGGGCCTCTGGGGCAGATACGCAGTATTTT | CASGASGADTQYF
TRBD2 | TRBJ2-2 | . | TRBV9 | TGTGCCAGCAGCGTCACACGCCAGATTGGGACTAGCGGGAGGTACGGGGAGCTGTTTTTT | CASSVTRQIGTSGRYGELFF
. | TRBJ2-1 | . | TRBV10-1 | TGCGCCAGCAGTCAGGGAAGGAGTTCCTACAATGAGCAGTTCTTC | CASSQGRSSYNEQFF
. | TRBJ1-2 | . | TRBV7-8 | TGTGCCAGCAGCTCCCGGGTGACCCCGCGGCATGGCTACACCTTC | CASSSRVTPRHGYTF
. | TRBJ2-3 | . | TRBV7-2 | TGTGCCACCACAGTGTACTTGCGCACAGATACGCAGTATTTT | CATTVYLRTDTQYF
. | TRBJ2-7 | once | TRBV10-1 | TGCGCCAGCAGTGAGATGGCAGGGCAGCAGTACTTC | CASSEMAGQQYF
TRBD2 | TRBJ2-3 | . | TRBV2 | TGTGCCAGCAGTGCCCGTACCGCGGGAGACCCCACAGATACGCAGTATTTT | CASSARTAGDPTDTQYF
. | TRBJ1-2 | . | TRBV5-4 | TGTGCCAGCAGCTTGACAGGGACCAACTATGGCTACACCTTC | CASSLTGTNYGYTF
. | TRBJ2-5 | . | TRBV5-1 | TGCGCCAGCAGTAGGGCGGGGTCGTACCAAGAGACCCAGTACTTC | CASSRAGSYQETQYF
TRBD1 | TRBJ1-1 | . | TRBV11-2 | TGTGCCAGCAGCTCGGATTCCGTACAGGGGGGCACTGAAGCTTTCTTT | CASSSDSVQGGTEAFF
. | TRBJ2-7 | few | TRBV5-1 | TGCGCCAGCAGCTTGGGGGGGCAGTACGAGCAGTACTTC | CASSLGGQYEQYF
. | TRBJ1-5 | . | TRBV14 | TGTGCCAGAAAAACAAATCAGCCCCAGCATTTT | CARKTNQPQHF
TRBD1 | TRBJ1-1 | . | TRBV19 | TGTGCCAGTATGGGACAGGGGAACACTGAAGCTTTCTTT | CASMGQGNTEAFF
. | TRBJ2-5 | . | TRBV2 | TGTGCCAGCAGGGCCCGGGACACCGTCGGAGAGACCCAGTACTTC | CASRARDTVGETQYF
TRBD1 | TRBJ1-5 | . | TRBV7-8 | TGTGCCAGCAGCTTATATCCGGGACAGGGGGCGATTCAGCCCCAGCATTTT | CASSLYPGQGAIQPQHF
TRBD1 | TRBJ2-2 | . | TRBV4-1 | TGCGCGAGCAGCCTAACACAGGGGGTAGAATCCGGGGAGCTGTTTTTT | CASSLTQGVESGELFF
. | TRBJ2-5 | . | TRBV5-1 | TGCGCCAGCAGCTTGGAGGGGCGGGAGACCCAGTACTTC | CASSLEGRETQYF